This T cell receptor beta chain was identified in a study of early T cells in non-severe SARS-CoV-2 infection. Whole-study context: Bulk RNA isolated from unsorted whole blood underwent sequencing; chains were not paired.

Individual cDNA molecules were tagged with unique molecular identifiers. TCRdb processed the 5' RACE reads anew with MiXCR; each CDR3 protein has one entry. This table holds around 30,000 distinct CDR3 sequences, 5% to 7% found once. This clonotype has a count of ten or more. Its antigen remains unidentified. The germline V gene encodes CDR1 MDHEN and CDR2 SYDVKM. Trimming shortened V by 5 bases and J by 0 bases, and 8 bases separated the two germline ends. This CDR3 is 14 amino acids long. Findings of the study overall: Matches to VDJdb favored anti-spike CD8 responses and missed private and CD4 specificities.

The sequenced material came from whole blood. This sequence was found in an adult who was a healthcare worker with PCR-confirmed SARS-CoV-2 infection or an uninfected control (not recorded which). The chain links TRBV28 to TRBJ1-5; D call uncertain. Here the CDR3 reads CASSTGLSNQPQHF. The CDR3 bases are TGTGCCAGCAGTACCGGGCTTAGCAATCAGCCCCAGCATTTT. Combining the CDR3 with reference TRBV28 and TRBJ1-5 gives the whole variable domain DVKVTQSSRYLVKRTGEKVFLECVQDMDHENMFWYRQDPGLGLRLIYFSYDVKMKEKGDIPEGYSVSREKKERFSLILESASTNQTSMYLCASSTGLSNQPQHFGDGTRLSIL.